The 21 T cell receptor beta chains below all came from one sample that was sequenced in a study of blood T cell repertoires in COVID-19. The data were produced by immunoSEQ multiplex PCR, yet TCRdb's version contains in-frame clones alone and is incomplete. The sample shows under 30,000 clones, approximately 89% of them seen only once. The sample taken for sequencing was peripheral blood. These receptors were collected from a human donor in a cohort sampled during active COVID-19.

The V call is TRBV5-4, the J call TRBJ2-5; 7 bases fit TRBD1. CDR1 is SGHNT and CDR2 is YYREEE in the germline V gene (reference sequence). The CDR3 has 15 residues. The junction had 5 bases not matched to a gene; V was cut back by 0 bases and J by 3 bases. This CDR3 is CASSLGSGTEETQYF. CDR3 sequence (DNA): TGTGCCAGCAGCTTGGGGTCAGGGACAGAAGAGACCCAGTACTTC.

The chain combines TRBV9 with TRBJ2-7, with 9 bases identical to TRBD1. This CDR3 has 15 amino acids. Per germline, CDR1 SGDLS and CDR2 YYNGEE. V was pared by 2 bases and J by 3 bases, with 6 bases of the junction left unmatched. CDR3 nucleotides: TGTGCCAGCAGCGTTACCGCGGGACAGGGCTACGAGCAGTACTTC. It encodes CASSVTAGQGYEQYF.

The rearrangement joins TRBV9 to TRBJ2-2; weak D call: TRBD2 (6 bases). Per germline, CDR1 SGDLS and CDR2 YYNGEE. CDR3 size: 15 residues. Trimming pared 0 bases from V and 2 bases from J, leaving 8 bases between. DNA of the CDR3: TGTGCCAGCAGCGTAGCAACTAGCAACACCGGGGAGCTGTTTTTT. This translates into CASSVATSNTGELFF.

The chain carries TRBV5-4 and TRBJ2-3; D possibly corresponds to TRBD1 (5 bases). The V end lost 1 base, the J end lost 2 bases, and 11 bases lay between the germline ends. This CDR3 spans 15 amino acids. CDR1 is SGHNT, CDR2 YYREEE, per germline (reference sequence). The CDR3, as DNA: TGTGCCAGCAGCTTGTCCGACAGATTCACAGATACGCAGTATTTT. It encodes CASSLSDRFTDTQYF.

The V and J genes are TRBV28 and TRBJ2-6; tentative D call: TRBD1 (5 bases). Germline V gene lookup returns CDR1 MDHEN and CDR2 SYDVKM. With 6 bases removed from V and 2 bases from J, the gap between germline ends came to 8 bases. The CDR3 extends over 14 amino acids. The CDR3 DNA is TGTGCCAGCAGCTCCAGGGCTGGGGCCAACGTCCTGACTTTC. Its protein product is CASSSRAGANVLTF.

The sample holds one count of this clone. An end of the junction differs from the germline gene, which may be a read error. The CDR3: CASSYSAGPGGTQYF. The CDR3 DNA follows: TGTGCCAGCAGCTACTCCGCAGGGCCCGGCGGGACCCAGTACTTC. V and J are TRBV6-5 and TRBJ2-5, with TRBD1 as a possible D gene (5 bases). CDR3 size: 15 residues. Germline V gene sequence: CDR1 MNHEY, CDR2 SVGAGI.

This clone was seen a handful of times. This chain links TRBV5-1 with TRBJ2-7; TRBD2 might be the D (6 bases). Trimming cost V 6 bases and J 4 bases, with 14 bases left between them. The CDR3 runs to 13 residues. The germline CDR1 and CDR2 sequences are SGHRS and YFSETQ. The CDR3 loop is CASKTSPQYEQYF. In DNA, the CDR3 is TGCGCCAGCAAGACTAGTCCACAGTACGAGCAGTACTTC.

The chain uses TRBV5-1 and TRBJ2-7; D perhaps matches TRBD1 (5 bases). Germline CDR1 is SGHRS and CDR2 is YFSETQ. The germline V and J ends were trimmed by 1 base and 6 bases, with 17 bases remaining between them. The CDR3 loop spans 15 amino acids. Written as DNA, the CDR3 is TGCGCCAGCAGCTTGAAGCCAGGGCGCGATTCCGAGCAGTACTTC. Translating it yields CASSLKPGRDSEQYF.

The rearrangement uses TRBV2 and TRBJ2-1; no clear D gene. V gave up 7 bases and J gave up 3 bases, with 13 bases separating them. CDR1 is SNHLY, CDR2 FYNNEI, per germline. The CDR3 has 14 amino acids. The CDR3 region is CASKFREVYNEQFF. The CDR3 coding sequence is TGTGCCAGCAAATTCCGCGAAGTCTACAATGAGCAGTTCTTC.

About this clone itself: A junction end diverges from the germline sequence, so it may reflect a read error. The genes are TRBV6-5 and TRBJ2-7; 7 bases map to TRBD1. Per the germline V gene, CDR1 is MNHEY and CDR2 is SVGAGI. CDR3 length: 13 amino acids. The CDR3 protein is CASSSGTAYGQYF. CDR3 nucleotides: TGTGCCAGCAGTTCCGGGACAGCCTACGGGCAGTACTTC.

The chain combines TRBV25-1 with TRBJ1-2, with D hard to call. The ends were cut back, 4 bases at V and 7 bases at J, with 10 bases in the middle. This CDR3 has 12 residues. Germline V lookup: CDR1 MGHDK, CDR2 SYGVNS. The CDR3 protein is CASSATSSGYTF. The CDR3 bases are TGTGCCAGCAGTGCCACCAGTTCTGGCTACACCTTC.

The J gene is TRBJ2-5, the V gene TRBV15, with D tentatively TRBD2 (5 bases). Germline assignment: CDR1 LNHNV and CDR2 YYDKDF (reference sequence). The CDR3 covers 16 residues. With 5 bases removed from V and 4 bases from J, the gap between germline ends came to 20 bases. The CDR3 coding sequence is TGTGCCACCAGCCTAAACGGCGCCCGCCGGGGAGAGACCCAGTACTTC. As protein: CATSLNGARRGETQYF.

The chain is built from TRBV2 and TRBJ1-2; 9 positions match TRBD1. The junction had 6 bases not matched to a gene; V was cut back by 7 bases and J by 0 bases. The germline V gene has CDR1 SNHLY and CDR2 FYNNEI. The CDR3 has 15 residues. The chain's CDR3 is CASTEQGATNYGYTF. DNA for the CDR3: TGTGCCAGCACGGAACAGGGGGCAACTAACTATGGCTACACCTTC.

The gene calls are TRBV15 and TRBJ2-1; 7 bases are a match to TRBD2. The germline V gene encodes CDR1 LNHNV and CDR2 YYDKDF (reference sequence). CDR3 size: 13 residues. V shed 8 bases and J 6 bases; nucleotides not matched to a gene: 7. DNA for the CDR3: TGTGCCACCCGTAAACTAGCGTCCAATGAGCAGTTCTTC. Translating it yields CATRKLASNEQFF.

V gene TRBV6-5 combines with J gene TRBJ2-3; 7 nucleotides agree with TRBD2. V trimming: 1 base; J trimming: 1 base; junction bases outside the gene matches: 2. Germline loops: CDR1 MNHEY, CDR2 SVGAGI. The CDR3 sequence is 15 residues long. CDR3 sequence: CASSYFGLGTDTQYF. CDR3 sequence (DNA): TGTGCCAGCAGTTACTTTGGACTAGGCACAGATACGCAGTATTTT.

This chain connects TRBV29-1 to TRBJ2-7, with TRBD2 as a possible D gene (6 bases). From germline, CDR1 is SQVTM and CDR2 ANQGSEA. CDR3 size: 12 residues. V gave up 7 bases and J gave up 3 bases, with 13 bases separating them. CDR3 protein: CSARRGGYEQYF. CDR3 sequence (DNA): TGCAGCGCGCGTCGGGGAGGCTACGAGCAGTACTTC.

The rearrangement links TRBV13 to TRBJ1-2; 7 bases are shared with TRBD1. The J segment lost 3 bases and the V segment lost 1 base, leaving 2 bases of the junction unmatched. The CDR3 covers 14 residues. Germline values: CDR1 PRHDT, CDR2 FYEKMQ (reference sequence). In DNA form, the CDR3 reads TGTGCCAGCAGCTTAGTAGGGGGCGACTATGGCTACACCTTC. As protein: CASSLVGGDYGYTF.

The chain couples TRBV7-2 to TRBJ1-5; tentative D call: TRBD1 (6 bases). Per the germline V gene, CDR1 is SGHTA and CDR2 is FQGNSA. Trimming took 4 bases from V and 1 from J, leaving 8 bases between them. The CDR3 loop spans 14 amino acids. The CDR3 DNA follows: TGTGCCAGCAGCTCCCAGGGGAGCAATCAGCCCCAGCATTTT. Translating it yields CASSSQGSNQPQHF.

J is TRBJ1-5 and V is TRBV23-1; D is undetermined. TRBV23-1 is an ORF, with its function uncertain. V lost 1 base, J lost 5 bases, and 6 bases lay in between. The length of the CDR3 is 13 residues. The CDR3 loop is CASSQFSDQPQHF. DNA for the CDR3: TGCGCCAGCAGTCAATTTTCGGATCAGCCCCAGCATTTT.

DNA of the CDR3: TGTGCCAGTAGTATAGGACAGGCGGTTGGCTATGGCTACACCTTC. Protein: CASSIGQAVGYGYTF. The chain employs TRBV19 and TRBJ1-2; maybe TRBD1 (6 bases). V lost 1 base to trimming and J lost 4 bases, with 13 bases between them. CDR1 is LNHDA and CDR2 is SQIVND in the germline V gene (reference sequence). The CDR3 runs to 15 residues.

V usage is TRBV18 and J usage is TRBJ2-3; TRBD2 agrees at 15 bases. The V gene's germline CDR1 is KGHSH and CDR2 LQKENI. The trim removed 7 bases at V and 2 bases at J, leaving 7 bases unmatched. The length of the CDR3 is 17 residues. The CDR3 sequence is CASLPGLAGGPTDTQYF. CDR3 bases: TGTGCCAGCTTACCGGGACTAGCGGGAGGTCCCACAGATACGCAGTATTTT.